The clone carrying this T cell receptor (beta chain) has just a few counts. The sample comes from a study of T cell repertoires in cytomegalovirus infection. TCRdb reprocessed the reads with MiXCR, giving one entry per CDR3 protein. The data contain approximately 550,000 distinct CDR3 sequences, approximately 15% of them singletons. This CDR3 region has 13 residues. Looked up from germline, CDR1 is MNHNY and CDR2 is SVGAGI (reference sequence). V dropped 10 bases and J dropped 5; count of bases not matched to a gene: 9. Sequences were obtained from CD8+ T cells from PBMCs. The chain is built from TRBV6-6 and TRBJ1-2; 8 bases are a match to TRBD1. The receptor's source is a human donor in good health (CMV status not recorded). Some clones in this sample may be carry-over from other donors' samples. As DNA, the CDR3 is TGTGCCATTTTCAGGGGGCCTAGTTATGGCTACACCTTC. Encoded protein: CAIFRGPSYGYTF.